The 6 T cell receptor beta chains presented below share a single source sample, sequenced in a study of blood T cell repertoires in COVID-19. TCRdb keeps only in-frame clones here, not all; method: immunoSEQ multiplex PCR. The sample lists around 60,000 clones, approximately 80% occurring once. The sample taken for sequencing was peripheral blood. These receptors were collected from a man aged 45-65 years with COVID-19, enrolled during active disease.

A single count supports this clone. CDR3 in DNA: TGTGCCAGTAGTATCGTGGAGGCTAATGAAAAACTGTTTTTT. Residues: CASSIVEANEKLFF. The genes are TRBV19 and TRBJ1-4; D gene unclear. V shed 3 bases and J shed 3 bases, with 8 bases lying between them. The CDR3 loop spans 14 amino acids. Looked up from germline, CDR1 is LNHDA and CDR2 is SQIVND (reference sequence).

This sequence joins TRBV6-2 or TRBV6-3 and TRBJ2-7; D possibly corresponds to TRBD2 (5 bases). Germline-derived CDR1 and CDR2 are MNHEY and SVGEGT. The CDR3 loop spans 13 amino acids. V lost 6 bases, J lost 2 bases, and 11 bases lay in between. The CDR3 region has the DNA TGTGCCAGCAGCCTCGACGGGACCTACGAGCAGTACTTC. It yields the protein CASSLDGTYEQYF.

V and J are TRBV19 and TRBJ1-2, with TRBD1 matching over 12 bases. CDR1 is LNHDA and CDR2 is SQIVND in the germline V gene (reference sequence). This CDR3 has 15 residues. With 7 bases clipped from V and 5 bases from J, the junction kept 8 bases outside the gene matches. The DNA for the CDR3 is TGTGCCAGTACCATCAGGGGACAGGGGGCGTATGGCTACACCTTC. This sequence encodes CASTIRGQGAYGYTF.

The genes are TRBV9 and TRBJ2-3, with 7 bases lining up with TRBD2. The CDR3 covers 15 residues. Germline V gene data show CDR1 as SGDLS and CDR2 as YYNGEE. With 4 bases clipped from V and 1 base from J, the junction kept 6 bases outside the gene matches. The CDR3, as DNA: TGTGCCAGCAGCTCTTATCTAGCGGGCACAGATACGCAGTATTTT. This translates into CASSSYLAGTDTQYF.

The chain uses TRBV7-9 and TRBJ1-2; D is undetermined. V lost 3 bases to trimming and J lost 3 bases, with 8 bases between them. The CDR3 covers 13 residues. CDR1 is SEHNR and CDR2 is FQNEAQ in the germline V gene (reference sequence). CDR3 DNA: TGTGCCAGCAGCTTCAATATAGACTATGGCTACACCTTC. Translation: CASSFNIDYGYTF.

This clone was seen only a few times. The rearrangement uses TRBV5-1 and TRBJ2-2; 16 bases line up with TRBD2. The V gene end was trimmed by 1 base and the J gene end by 5 bases; junction bases not matched to a gene: 8. This CDR3 is built from 19 residues. The germline CDR1 and CDR2 sequences are SGHRS and YFSETQ. CDR3 DNA sequence: TGCGCCAGCAGCTTGCCCGCCGGGACTAGCGGGAGGGGTACCGGGGAGCTGTTTTTT. Protein: CASSLPAGTSGRGTGELFF.